One sample yielded the 9 T cell receptor beta chains listed below, sequenced in a study of blood T cell repertoires in COVID-19. Data came from immunoSEQ multiplex PCR; TCRdb stores just in-frame clones and leaves some out. The sample lists about 300,000 clones; around 90% were seen once. The sequencing input was peripheral blood. These receptors were taken from a young man who had recovered from COVID-19.

V is TRBV27 and J is TRBJ2-7; 10 bases align to TRBD1. V dropped 10 bases and J dropped 1; count of bases not matched to a gene: 4. The CDR3 covers 13 residues. Germline CDR1 is MNHEY and CDR2 is SMNVEV (reference sequence). CDR3 loop: CATGQGKSYEQYF. As DNA, the CDR3 is TGTGCCACGGGACAGGGGAAATCCTACGAGCAGTACTTC.

The V gene is TRBV3-1 (or the pseudogene TRBV3-2), the J gene TRBJ1-1; D is unclear. The germline CDR1 and CDR2 sequences are LGHDT and YNNKEL (reference sequence). The ends were cut back, 0 bases at V and 5 bases at J, with 16 bases in the middle. There are 16 residues in the CDR3. The CDR3 DNA is TGTGCCAGCAGCCAAGACCCCCAAGCGGAGGGTACTGAAGCTTTCTTT. Its translation is CASSQDPQAEGTEAFF.

The chain carries TRBV27 and TRBJ2-7, with D perhaps TRBD2 (5 bases). CDR1 and CDR2 (germline): MNHEY, SMNVEV (reference sequence). The CDR3 contains 13 residues. Trimming cost V 5 bases and J 7 bases, with 15 bases left between them. The CDR3, as DNA: TGTGCCAGCAGTCCAGCCGCGGGCTCTGAGCAGTACTTC. Its translation: CASSPAAGSEQYF.

The chain carries TRBV19 and TRBJ1-1; a weak D match, TRBD1 (5 bases). Per germline, CDR1 LNHDA and CDR2 SQIVND (reference sequence). The CDR3 totals 15 residues. Trimming removed 3 bases from V and 0 bases from J, with 11 bases in between. In DNA, the CDR3 is TGTGCCAGTAGTATGGTTGACAGCATGAACACTGAAGCTTTCTTT. Translation: CASSMVDSMNTEAFF.

The chain combines TRBV5-5 with TRBJ2-6; D perhaps matches TRBD1 (5 bases). Trimming removed 4 bases at V and 4 bases at J, with 12 bases between. The CDR3 totals 15 residues. The V gene's germline CDR1 is SGHKS and CDR2 YYEKEE (reference sequence). Here the CDR3 DNA reads TGTGCCAGCAGCCTCCAGGGCGCCGGGGCCAACGTCCTGACTTTC. Amino acids: CASSLQGAGANVLTF. The variable domain in full, with the rest retrieved from reference TRBV5-5 and TRBJ2-6, is DAGVTQSPTHLIKTRGQQVTLRCSPISGHKSVSWYQQVLGQGPQFIFQYYEKEERGRGNFPDRFSARQFPNYSSELNVNALLLGDSALYLCASSLQGAGANVLTFGAGSRLTVL.

The chain carries TRBV4-1 and TRBJ1-2, with TRBD1 as a possible D gene (5 bases). The CDR3 totals 16 residues. Germline lookup yields CDR1 MGHRA and CDR2 YSYEKL. The V and J ends lost 0 bases and 6 bases respectively, with 17 bases between them. The CDR3 bases are TGCGCCAGCAGCCAAGATGGGGGGAGTCGGGTCCATGGCTACACCTTC. Its protein product is CASSQDGGSRVHGYTF.

The chain joins TRBV14 to TRBJ2-7; 7 nucleotides agree with TRBD1. The CDR3 runs to 16 residues. CDR1 and CDR2 from the germline V gene are SGHDN and FVKESK. With 4 bases clipped from V and 1 base from J, the junction kept 10 bases outside the gene matches. CDR3 DNA: TGTGCCAGCAGCCTTCGAACAGGGGCTTTTTCCTACGAGCAGTACTTC. This gives the protein CASSLRTGAFSYEQYF.

V is TRBV7-9 and J is TRBJ2-1; 7 bases are shared with TRBD2. Germline trimming cut 5 bases from V and 0 bases from J; bases unmatched to any gene: 22. CDR1 is SEHNR and CDR2 is FQNEAQ in the germline V gene (reference sequence). The CDR3 has 21 residues. The CDR3, as DNA: TGTGCCAGCAGCATCCCTGCCCAGAGGGGCCCTAGCGGAGGCTCCTACAATGAGCAGTTCTTC. Translation: CASSIPAQRGPSGGSYNEQFF.

The chain combines TRBV10-3 with TRBJ2-1; 8 nucleotides line up with TRBD2. Germline V gene sequence: CDR1 ENHRY, CDR2 SYGVKD. The CDR3 is 15 residues long. The ends lost 11 bases at V and 5 bases at J; junction bases unmatched: 14. The CDR3 region is CAVLRGGGRNNEQFF. The CDR3, as DNA: TGTGCCGTCCTTAGAGGCGGGGGGCGGAACAATGAGCAGTTCTTC.